The 24 T cell receptor beta chains reported below all come from one sample, sequenced in a study of cytomegalovirus exposure and HLA in healthy donors (dated by TCRdb to 2015 to 2018). The protocol used for the library was the immunoSEQ multiplex PCR assay. The multiplex PCR relied on a mix of 60 forward primers for TCR Vbeta segments and 13 reverse primers for TCR Jbeta segments. This is the immuneACCESS table as TCRdb keeps it, with only in-frame sequences that have V and J called. A part of the clones is gone; compared with another copy, unresolved V genes explain less than half, and the rest is unexplained. This sample gives 120,000 to 150,000 clones in total; 55% to 80% of them show up just once. The ten largest clones capture 14% of the sample. Sequenced input: PBMCs. These receptors were collected from a human donor in good health.

CDR3 nucleotides: TGTGCCAGTGGATTAGGGGCCTACAATGAGCAGTTCTTC. This codes for CASGLGAYNEQFF. V is TRBV19 and J is TRBJ2-1; the D gene is possibly TRBD1 (5 bases). V was clipped by 8 bases and J by 2 bases, with 10 bases between them. Per the germline V gene, CDR1 is LNHDA and CDR2 is SQIVND (reference sequence). This CDR3 contains 13 residues.

V usage is TRBV6-1 and J usage is TRBJ1-2; tentatively, D is TRBD1 (6 bases). This CDR3 is 15 amino acids long. Germline V gene lookup returns CDR1 MNHNS and CDR2 SASEGT. Trimming left V 0 bases short and J 5 bases short, with 13 bases between. CDR3 DNA sequence: TGTGCCAGCAGTGAAGCTGCGACAGGACGGTATGGCTACACCTTC. Encoded protein: CASSEAATGRYGYTF.

The rearrangement uses TRBV4-1 and TRBJ1-1, with a possible D match to TRBD1 (6 bases). There are 16 residues in the CDR3. Looked up from germline, CDR1 is MGHRA and CDR2 is YSYEKL. With 3 bases removed from V and 0 bases from J, the gap between germline ends came to 14 bases. The CDR3 DNA sequence: TGCGCCAGCAGCCATAGGGGGGGATCCGTGAACACTGAAGCTTTCTTT. Encoded protein: CASSHRGGSVNTEAFF.

With regard to this clone: A read error may produce the germline difference seen at one junction end. The rearrangement uses TRBV6-1 and TRBJ2-1, with D tentatively TRBD2 (6 bases). Germline V lookup: CDR1 MNHNS, CDR2 SASEGT. The CDR3 runs 14 residues. The CDR3: CASREAGRGNEQFF. In nucleotides, the CDR3 is TGTGCCAGCAGGGAAGCGGGTCGGGGCAATGAGCAGTTCTTC.

This clone has just one count. CDR3 sequence reads: CASSLSLGANTEAFF. CDR3 coding DNA: TGCGCCAGCAGCTTGAGTTTAGGGGCGAACACTGAAGCTTTCTTT. The rearrangement uses TRBV5-1 and TRBJ1-1; TRBD1 might be the D (5 bases). V dropped 1 base and J dropped 1 base, with 11 bases sitting between them. CDR3 length: 15 residues. The germline V gene has CDR1 SGHRS and CDR2 YFSETQ.

This chain links TRBV13 with TRBJ1-6; 11 positions match TRBD1. The CDR3 covers 16 residues. The germline V gene has CDR1 PRHDT and CDR2 FYEKMQ (reference sequence). The J segment lost 10 bases and the V segment lost 1 base, leaving 6 bases of the junction unmatched. The CDR3 sequence: CASSLAGQGAYSPLHF. The CDR3 DNA is TGTGCCAGCAGCTTAGCCGGACAGGGGGCTTACTCACCCCTCCACTTT.

This chain joins TRBV19 and TRBJ2-7; a possible D gene is TRBD1 (5 bases). CDR3 length: 13 amino acids. The V gene lost 2 bases and the J gene lost 7 bases, with 12 bases spanning the gap. Germline-derived CDR1 and CDR2 are LNHDA and SQIVND (reference sequence). CDR3 sequence reads: CASSIRWPGEQYF. CDR3 coding DNA: TGTGCCAGTAGTATAAGGTGGCCAGGGGAGCAGTACTTC.

The chain couples TRBV21-1 to TRBJ1-6; whether TRBD1, the table's D call, matches the DNA was not checked. TRBV21-1 is labeled a pseudogene. This CDR3 is built from 14 residues. In nucleotides, the CDR3 is TGTGCGCCGCCCGGGGACAGGGACAATTCACCCCTCCACTTT. Encoded protein: CAPPGDRDNSPLHF.

The chain couples TRBV19 to TRBJ1-6; D is possibly TRBD1 (6 bases). The V gene's germline CDR1 is LNHDA and CDR2 SQIVND (reference sequence). Trimming took off 8 bases at V and 9 bases at J, with 14 bases between the two ends. This CDR3 region has 13 residues. CDR3 amino acids: CASEQGVSSPLHF. CDR3 sequence (DNA): TGTGCCAGTGAACAGGGTGTGAGTTCACCCCTCCACTTT. Full variable domain (outside the CDR3, taken from reference TRBV19 and TRBJ1-6): DGGITQSPKYLFRKEGQNVTLSCEQNLNHDAMYWYRQDPGQGLRLIYYSQIVNDFQKGDIAEGYSVSREKKESFPLTVTSAQKNPTAFYLCASEQGVSSPLHFGNGTRLTVT.

V usage is TRBV5-6 and J usage is TRBJ2-7; D ambiguous. The CDR3 is made up of 15 amino acids. CDR1 and CDR2 (germline): SGHDT, YYEEEE. V lost 2 bases and J 2 bases, leaving 14 bases between the germline ends. As DNA, the CDR3 is TGTGCCAGCAGCTTTCGGTGGGCACCCCCCTACGAGCAGTACTTC. It is translated as CASSFRWAPPYEQYF.

Only a few counts were recorded for this clone. This chain joins TRBV12-5 and TRBJ1-4, with no clear D. V was pared by 7 bases and J by 5 bases, with 5 bases between. Germline assignment: CDR1 LGHNT and CDR2 FRNRAP. The CDR3 covers 11 residues. The CDR3 region is CASVGNEKLFF. CDR3 sequence (DNA): TGTGCTAGTGTCGGGAATGAAAAACTGTTTTTT.

The chain couples TRBV6-5 to TRBJ2-5, with a possible D match to TRBD2 (6 bases). The end of the DNA aligns better with TRBJ2-7, so the J call may be wrong. CDR3 length equals 15 residues. Germline values: CDR1 MNHEY, CDR2 SVGAGI. CDR3 residues: CASSPLEGRSYEQYF. Here the CDR3 DNA reads TGTGCCAGCAGTCCCCTGGAGGGCCGCTCCTACGAGCAGTACTTC.

This clone was counted between two and nine times. The chain carries TRBV5-6 and TRBJ1-5; tentative D call: TRBD1 (6 bases). The CDR3 extends over 13 amino acids. V was cut by 0 bases and J by 5 bases, with 6 bases left in between. The germline V gene encodes CDR1 SGHDT and CDR2 YYEEEE. CDR3 protein: CASSLGGHQPQHF. The CDR3 DNA reads as TGTGCCAGCAGCTTGGGGGGGCATCAGCCCCAGCATTTT.

This clone was counted only a few times. This chain connects TRBV5-6 to TRBJ2-7; TRBD1 is a possible D gene (5 bases). Germline values: CDR1 SGHDT, CDR2 YYEEEE. V gave up 0 bases and J gave up 3 bases, with 10 bases separating them. This CDR3 is 14 amino acids long. CDR3 coding DNA: TGTGCCAGCAGCTTGGAAGGGGAAGACTACGAGCAGTACTTC. It yields the protein CASSLEGEDYEQYF.

The CDR3 nucleotides read TGCGCCAGCAGCCAAGAGGAGGTCTCCTACTATGGCTACACCTTC. Translated, it gives CASSQEEVSYYGYTF. This chain uses TRBV4-1 with TRBJ1-2; D not certain. V was clipped by 0 bases and J by 3 bases, with 11 bases between them. There are 15 residues in the CDR3. The germline gives CDR1 MGHRA, CDR2 YSYEKL.

This clone was observed a single time. V gene TRBV6-6 combines with J gene TRBJ2-5; 8 positions match TRBD2. This CDR3 comprises 16 residues. The germline V gene encodes CDR1 MNHNY and CDR2 SVGAGI (reference sequence). J was trimmed by 5 bases and V by 2 bases; bases with no gene match: 10. Written as DNA, the CDR3 is TGTGCCAGCAGTTACCACCGGGGGGGGCGCGGTGAGACCCAGTACTTC. It translates to CASSYHRGGRGETQYF.

The V and J genes are TRBV6-1 and TRBJ2-7; D is undetermined. Germline-derived CDR1 and CDR2 are MNHNS and SASEGT. Trimming removed 3 bases from V and 0 bases from J, with 9 bases in between. The CDR3 extends over 14 amino acids. The CDR3 spells CASSDYVVSYEQYF. CDR3 DNA: TGTGCCAGCAGTGATTATGTCGTCTCCTACGAGCAGTACTTC.

The chain employs TRBV18 and TRBJ1-1; TRBD1 matches at 7 bases. The CDR3 consists of 12 residues. In germline, CDR1 is KGHSH, CDR2 LQKENI. The J segment lost 8 bases and the V segment lost 3 bases, leaving 3 bases of the junction unmatched. CDR3 in amino acids: CASSPGQVEAFF. CDR3 DNA sequence: TGTGCCAGCTCACCTGGACAGGTAGAAGCTTTCTTT.

V and J are TRBV5-1 and TRBJ2-6, with 14 bases identical to TRBD2. Germline CDR1 and CDR2: SGHRS and YFSETQ. V was clipped by 4 bases and J by 0 bases; unmatched bases: 3. The CDR3 is 18 residues long. CDR3 protein: CASSPTSGRASGANVLTF. The CDR3 coding sequence is TGCGCCAGCAGCCCGACTAGCGGGAGGGCCTCTGGGGCCAACGTCCTGACTTTC.

The chain couples TRBV5-4 to TRBJ2-7, with D possibly being TRBD1 (6 bases). V lost 4 bases, J lost 3 bases, and 20 bases lay in between. The germline CDR1 and CDR2 sequences are SGHNT and YYREEE (reference sequence). The CDR3 consists of 16 residues. CDR3 coding DNA: TGTGCCAGCAGCCCACAGGGATCAGCGATAAACTACGAGCAGTACTTC. Translation: CASSPQGSAINYEQYF. Supplemented by reference TRBV5-4 and TRBJ2-7, the full variable domain reads ETGVTQSPTHLIKTRGQQVTLRCSSQSGHNTVSWYQQALGQGPQFIFQYYREEENGRGNFPPRFSGLQFPNYSSELNVNALELDDSALYLCASSPQGSAINYEQYFGPGTRLTVT.

The chain has TRBV27 and TRBJ2-3; 9 bases fit TRBD1. Trimming removed 6 bases from V and 0 bases from J; junction bases left unmatched: 10. Per germline, CDR1 MNHEY and CDR2 SMNVEV (reference sequence). The CDR3 has 17 residues. CDR3 in DNA: TGTGCCAGCAGCAACCTCCGGACAGGGGCTAGCACAGATACGCAGTATTTT. It is translated as CASSNLRTGASTDTQYF.

The chain recombines TRBV6-5 with TRBJ1-2, with 7 bases fitting TRBD1. This CDR3 comprises 16 residues. Germline lookup yields CDR1 MNHEY and CDR2 SVGAGI. J was trimmed by 0 bases and V by 0 bases; bases with no gene match: 4. CDR3 residues: CASSYSGTATNYGYTF. The CDR3 bases are TGTGCCAGCAGTTACTCCGGGACAGCTACTAACTATGGCTACACCTTC.

This clone was picked up a small number of times. This chain joins TRBV15 and TRBJ2-1; tentatively, D is TRBD1 (6 bases). CDR1 and CDR2 from the germline V gene are LNHNV and YYDKDF (reference sequence). The V end lost 1 base, the J end lost 9 bases, and 13 bases lay between the germline ends. The CDR3 is 14 amino acids. In DNA, the CDR3 is TGTGCCACCAGCAGAGGGGGGCCAGTCGGTGAGCAGTTCTTC. Protein: CATSRGGPVGEQFF.

The chain joins TRBV27 to TRBJ2-1; 7 bases align to TRBD2. V lost 2 bases and J lost 5; bases outside the gene matches: 6. The CDR3 is 15 amino acids. CDR1 MNHEY and CDR2 SMNVEV come from the germline V gene (reference sequence). The CDR3 is CASSLGASGNNEQFF. CDR3 sequence (DNA): TGTGCCAGCAGTTTAGGTGCTAGCGGAAACAATGAGCAGTTCTTC.